This record covers a single T cell receptor beta chain. It has no known antigen specificity. No much larger clone exists at a distance of one base, and base qualities are not known. For TCRbeta CDR3 sequencing, genomic DNA from the sorted cells was extracted using the QIAGEN DNeasy Blood and Tissue Kit. High-throughput TCRbeta CDR3 sequencing, including PCR amplification with bias correction and internal controls, was performed commercially through immunoSEQ. As for the authors' bioinformatics: Unique productive TCRbeta sequences were defined by CDR3 nucleotide sequence when primers matched and otherwise by CDR3 amino acid sequence together with Vbeta and Jbeta genes. To correct sorting error, sequences shared between sorted populations at a frequency ratio of 2:1 or less were removed; the rest were assigned to the higher population. Donor-reactive sequences were defined as at least 5-fold expanded in CFSE-low cells versus unstimulated cells, with frequency of at least 0.01% in CFSE-low cells. Repertoire divergence was quantified by Jensen-Shannon divergence using the top 100 TCRbeta sequences ranked by frequency. For samples with multiple sequencing runs, sorting error was corrected separately for each run before the runs were pooled. TCRdb stores this immuneACCESS table with in-frame sequences only. Part of the clones is absent; in the studies checked, under half of the shortfall reflects unresolved V genes, and no reason is known for the rest. From that table come the V and J calls and clone size; the DNA was used to work out D and trimming. The sample includes approximately 260,000 clones, with approximately 83% observed a single time. The ten largest clones capture over 0.5% of the sample.

This specimen belongs to a study of Tregs in tolerant kidney transplant recipients (dated by TCRdb to between 2018 and 2021). About the investigation overall: Before combined kidney and bone marrow transplantation, this study identified donor-specific regulatory T cells using TCRbeta sequencing and then followed those same cells after transplant. TCRbeta repertoire sequencing was used in a few healthy controls to compare several ways of expanding Tregs specific for an allogeneic donor. Overall study outcomes, separate from this receptor: Although technical replication error seemed to be minimal, the question of biological reproducibility was not addressed directly. Because the study included only a small number of patients, the results must be confirmed in larger populations and under other immunosuppression protocols. Expanding Tregs with activated donor B cells appeared to identify the most biologically relevant and donor-specific TCRbeta repertoire.

Trimming accounts for 4 bases at V and 8 bases at J, while the number of junction bases matched to no gene is 13. CDR1 and CDR2 are read off the germline V gene as SGDLS and YYNGEE. The CDR3 goes from the cysteine to the phenylalanine over 15 residues. Only the CDR3 region is kept as DNA, spanning 45 bases read in frame from base 1. Unstimulated Tregs (CD4+CD25+CD127-), CD4+ non-Tregs (CD4+CD25-), CD4 and CD8 cells were FACS-sorted from thawed PBMCs. Blood from healthy controls was obtained either from healthy volunteers or as purchased buffy coats. Healthy control blood was processed to PBMCs by Ficoll density gradient and cryopreserved, and patient PBMCs were collected before and after transplant.

Rearrangement joined TRBV9 to TRBJ1-2, with 8 middle bases fitting TRBD1. The sample was CD4+ T cells from blood. This receptor was identified in a human donor in good health. This receptor carries the CDR3 CASSPMSSGGYGYTF. The bases read TGTGCCAGCAGCCCTATGAGTTCAGGGGGCTACGGCTACACCTTC.